This T cell receptor (beta chain) was found in a study of OX40 agonist ivuxolimab in advanced cancers. The wider study: 30% to 40% of patients had received prior checkpoint inhibitor therapy.

Clones were read by immunoSEQ multiplex PCR, and TCRdb kept only the in-frame ones, dropping some. Of nearly 80,000 clones in the sample, about 90% were seen once. With autoimmune disease history or systemic immunosuppression, patients were excluded. The CDR3 contains 16 residues. V was clipped by 0 bases and J by 0 bases, with 11 bases between them. Germline assignment: CDR1 MNHEY and CDR2 SVGAGI. The input for sequencing was CD4+ or CD8+ T cells sorted from blood, taken in a trial of the OX40 agonist ivuxolimab. J is TRBJ1-1 and V is TRBV6-5; D gene uncertain. The receptor was isolated from an adult with an advanced solid tumor such as melanoma, head and neck, liver or kidney cancer. In DNA, the CDR3 is TGTGCCAGCAGTTACTCGGGAGAGGTTATGAACACTGAAGCTTTCTTT. It translates to CASSYSGEVMNTEAFF.